A single sample gave rise to the 5 T cell receptor beta chains below, sequenced in a study of shared clonotypes between healthy human individuals. Profiling relied on immunoSEQ multiplex PCR, and the TCRdb table lists in-frame clones only, not all of them. There are over a million clones in the sample; roughly 80% occur only once, and roughly 1.4% lies in the top ten. The sample comprised memory CD4+ T cells sorted from blood. Subset described: CD45RA-negative fraction. All receptors come from a young man in good health.

This rearrangement joins TRBV28 to TRBJ2-7; the match to TRBD1 covers 9 bases. The CDR3 loop spans 16 amino acids. V shed 5 bases and J 0 bases; nucleotides not matched to a gene: 8. Germline V gene data show CDR1 as MDHEN and CDR2 as SYDVKM. CDR3 sequence reads: CASSVTGQGSSYEQYF. The CDR3, as DNA: TGTGCCAGCAGTGTAACCGGACAGGGGTCCTCCTACGAGCAGTACTTC.

V usage is TRBV19 and J usage is TRBJ1-4; TRBD1 agrees at 9 bases. This CDR3 region has 15 residues. V lost 5 bases to trimming and J lost 6 bases; unmatched junction nucleotides: 7. CDR1 is LNHDA and CDR2 is SQIVND in the germline V gene (reference sequence). The CDR3 sequence is CASSPAGTGHEKLFF. The CDR3 region has the DNA TGTGCCAGTAGTCCCGCCGGGACAGGGCATGAAAAACTGTTTTTT. Drawing the rest from reference TRBV19 and TRBJ1-4, the complete variable domain is DGGITQSPKYLFRKEGQNVTLSCEQNLNHDAMYWYRQDPGQGLRLIYYSQIVNDFQKGDIAEGYSVSREKKESFPLTVTSAQKNPTAFYLCASSPAGTGHEKLFFGSGTQLSVL.

The chain links TRBV15 to TRBJ2-3; D perhaps matches TRBD1 (7 bases). This CDR3 has 16 amino acids. Trimming left V 5 bases short and J 5 bases short, with 20 bases between. Germline loops: CDR1 LNHNV, CDR2 YYDKDF (reference sequence). The CDR3 loop is CATSSRDREVGDTQYF. In nucleotides, the CDR3 is TGTGCCACCAGCTCTCGAGACAGGGAGGTGGGAGATACGCAGTATTTT.

The chain employs TRBV18 and TRBJ1-1; D is uncertain. The CDR3 runs to 13 residues. V lost 3 bases and J lost 8, with 13 bases in between. The germline V gene has CDR1 KGHSH and CDR2 LQKENI. The CDR3 region is CASSPAWGGEAFF. The DNA for the CDR3 is TGTGCCAGCTCACCCGCCTGGGGAGGGGAAGCTTTCTTT.

The CDR3 region is CASSESDRWKYF. The DNA of the CDR3 is TGCGCCAGCAGTGAATCTGACCGTTGGAAGTACTTC. The chain couples TRBV10-2 to TRBJ2-7, with no clear D. Trimming took 3 bases from V and 11 from J, leaving 14 bases between them. The CDR3 is 12 residues long. From germline, CDR1 is WSHSY and CDR2 SAAADI.